This T cell receptor (beta chain) was identified during a study of cytotoxic CD8 clonotypes in ibrutinib-treated CLL. Whole-study results and caveats: T-cell clonality at baseline went above that of age-matched healthy donors and rose and fell with circulating CD8+ T-cell counts.

Profiling relied on immunoSEQ multiplex PCR, and the TCRdb table lists in-frame clones only, not all of them. The table records hundreds of thousands of clones, under 75% of them present only once. The CDR3 sequence is 15 residues long. Trimming pared 5 bases from V and 6 bases from J, leaving 19 bases between. Germline assignment: CDR1 MNHNY and CDR2 SVGAGI (reference sequence). As for this clone: Its antigen is as yet unknown.

The chain is built from TRBV6-6 and TRBJ1-1; D is ambiguous. The TCR sequence derives from a human donor with chronic lymphocytic leukemia. Specimen: PBMCs, collected after 24 months of ibrutinib treatment. For the CDR3, the DNA is TGTGCCAGCAGTAGAGTTCCGGAAGCAACGGCTGAAGCTTTCTTT. Its protein is CASSRVPEATAEAFF.